This is a list of T cell receptor beta chains from one sample in a study of T cells after posttransplantation cyclophosphamide. The method was immunoSEQ multiplex PCR; TCRdb's version includes in-frame clones alone and lacks a portion of them. Counted here are about 28,000 clones, more than 80% occurring once; the ten biggest clones make up 2.5% to 4%. Sequencing was done on a sample of PBMCs. All receptors come from a man in his fifties or sixties. CDR3s include the opening cysteine and the closing phenylalanine or tryptophan. D genes are given only for firm matches. Size is stated for part of the rows, as once, few or many counts, or as a class when the clone is expanded.

d_call,clone_size,v_call,j_call,cdr3_aa,cdr3_nt
TRBD2,NA,TRBV10-3,TRBJ2-7,CAISELAGGPATYEQYF,TGTGCCATCAGTGAATTAGCGGGAGGACCAGCAACCTACGAGCAGTACTTC
NA,once,TRBV7-2,TRBJ1-1,CASSFYGQFRDAFF,TGTGCCAGCAGCTTCTATGGACAGTTTCGTGATGCTTTCTTT
NA,NA,TRBV20-1,TRBJ1-4,CSAEQGEKLFF,TGCAGTGCAGAACAGGGCGAAAAACTGTTTTTT
NA,NA,TRBV9,TRBJ2-1,CASSVEAAQSYNEQFF,TGTGCCAGCAGCGTAGAGGCGGCGCAGTCCTACAATGAGCAGTTCTTC
NA,NA,TRBV18,TRBJ1-5,CASSPSFGGNQPQHF,TGTGCCAGCTCACCATCGTTTGGGGGGAATCAGCCCCAGCATTTT
NA,NA,TRBV30,TRBJ1-5,CAWSDRGNQPQHF,TGTGCCTGGAGTGATAGGGGGAATCAGCCCCAGCATTTT
TRBD2,NA,TRBV9,TRBJ2-2,CASSPGPGGTGELFF,TGTGCCAGCAGCCCCGGACCCGGGGGGACCGGGGAGCTGTTTTTT
TRBD1,few,TRBV4-3,TRBJ2-5,CASSQERDRPKYF,TGCGCCAGCAGCCAAGAGAGGGACAGACCTAAGTACTTC
NA,NA,TRBV11-2,TRBJ2-3,CASSLDLAPGADTQYF,TGTGCCAGCAGCTTAGATTTAGCGCCGGGGGCAGATACGCAGTATTTT
NA,NA,TRBV21-1,TRBJ2-7,CASSVPDRAGEQYF,TGTGCCAGCAGTGTCCCGGACAGGGCGGGCGAGCAGTACTTC
NA,NA,TRBV19,TRBJ2-7,CASSIRGGEQYF,TGTGCCAGTAGTATTCGGGGAGGCGAGCAGTACTTC
NA,NA,TRBV5-1,TRBJ2-7,CASSLDGMGEQYF,TGCGCCAGCAGCTTGGACGGGATGGGCGAGCAGTACTTC
TRBD1,once,TRBV6-5,TRBJ2-5,CASSRTGWEETQYF,TGTGCCAGCAGTCGGACAGGGTGGGAAGAGACCCAGTACTTC
TRBD1,NA,TRBV29-1,TRBJ2-3,CSTDRASDTQYF,TGCAGCACCGACAGGGCATCAGATACGCAGTATTTT
NA,once,TRBV15,TRBJ2-5,CATSRETTGTQYF,TGTGCCACCAGCAGAGAGACAACAGGGACCCAGTACTTC
NA,NA,TRBV5-5,TRBJ1-2,CASSLGQGGGYTF,TGTGCCAGCAGCTTGGGGCAGGGAGGTGGCTACACCTTC
NA,NA,TRBV4-1,TRBJ1-4,CASSQRDLDNEKLFF,TGCGCCAGCAGCCAGCGGGACCTAGATAATGAAAAACTGTTTTTT
NA,NA,TRBV5-3,TRBJ2-6,CARSLGPSGANVLTF,TGTGCCAGAAGCTTGGGGCCCTCTGGGGCCAACGTCCTGACTTTC
TRBD1,few,TRBV19,TRBJ1-1,CASSIGTGMIAEAFF,TGTGCCAGTAGTATCGGGACAGGGATGATCGCTGAAGCTTTCTTT
TRBD2,NA,TRBV5-1,TRBJ2-1,CASSLGGSGRIEFF,TGCGCCAGCAGCTTGGGAGGTAGCGGGAGAATCGAGTTCTTC
TRBD2,NA,TRBV7-9,TRBJ2-2,CASSFLLAVNTGELFF,TGTGCCAGCAGCTTCTTACTAGCGGTGAACACCGGGGAGCTGTTTTTT
NA,few,TRBV7-2,TRBJ2-5,CASSFGRGSQETQYF,TGTGCCAGCAGCTTTGGCCGGGGGTCGCAAGAGACCCAGTACTTC
NA,NA,TRBV4-1,TRBJ1-4,CASSHVAANEKLFF,TGCGCCAGCAGCCACGTAGCCGCTAATGAAAAACTGTTTTTT
NA,once,TRBV6-5,TRBJ1-1,CASSYSPLTGTEAFF,TGTGCCAGCAGCTACTCACCTCTAACAGGCACTGAAGCTTTCTTT
TRBD1,once,TRBV18,TRBJ1-1,CASSPDRDAEAFF,TGTGCCAGCTCCCCGGACAGGGACGCTGAAGCTTTCTTT
TRBD1,NA,TRBV4-3,TRBJ2-1,CASSQTDRNNEQFF,TGCGCCAGCAGCCAGACGGACAGGAACAATGAGCAGTTCTTC
NA,NA,TRBV5-1,TRBJ2-1,CASSLAGASYNEQFF,TGCGCCAGCAGCTTGGCCGGAGCCTCCTACAATGAGCAGTTCTTC
NA,few,TRBV10-1,TRBJ1-1,CASSDTGTEAFF,TGCGCCAGCAGTGATACAGGCACTGAAGCTTTCTTT
NA,NA,TRBV5-1,TRBJ2-6,CASGSDYSGANVLTF,TGCGCCAGCGGCTCCGACTACTCTGGGGCCAACGTCCTGACTTTC
TRBD2,NA,TRBV5-1,TRBJ2-2,CASSSSSSGRHTGELFF,TGCGCCAGCAGCTCTTCCTCTAGCGGGAGGCACACCGGGGAGCTGTTTTTT
TRBD2,NA,TRBV2,TRBJ2-7,CASLAGVISYEQYF,TGTGCCAGTTTAGCGGGAGTGATCTCCTACGAGCAGTACTTC
TRBD2,NA,TRBV19,TRBJ2-3,CASSTIAGATTDTQYF,TGTGCCAGTAGTACAATAGCGGGGGCTACCACAGATACGCAGTATTTT
TRBD2,few,TRBV7-2,TRBJ2-6,CASSLVKSGGYGANVLTF,TGTGCCAGCAGCTTAGTAAAAAGCGGGGGGTATGGGGCCAACGTCCTGACTTTC
TRBD1,NA,TRBV23-1,TRBJ2-1,CASSTQGNSYNEQFF,TGCGCCAGCAGTACACAGGGGAACTCCTACAATGAGCAGTTCTTC
TRBD2,NA,TRBV5-6,TRBJ2-2,CASSLELAGFFGELFF,TGTGCCAGCAGCTTGGAGCTAGCGGGGTTTTTCGGGGAGCTGTTTTTT
NA,NA,TRBV28,TRBJ2-2,CASRYFTGELFF,TGTGCCAGCAGGTATTTCACCGGGGAGCTGTTTTTT
NA,NA,TRBV18,TRBJ1-2,CASSPSGTPANYGYTF,TGTGCCAGCTCACCGTCTGGGACACCAGCTAACTATGGCTACACCTTC
TRBD2,NA,TRBV5-1,TRBJ2-1,CASSLVAGGNEQFF,TGCGCCAGCAGCTTGGTAGCGGGAGGAAATGAGCAGTTCTTC
NA,NA,TRBV18,TRBJ1-5,CASSRTDSNQPQHF,TGTGCCAGCTCACGAACAGATAGCAATCAGCCCCAGCATTTT
NA,NA,TRBV7-6,TRBJ2-3,CASSPGGQNTQYF,TGTGCCAGCAGCCCCGGGGGGCAGAATACGCAGTATTTT
NA,NA,TRBV5-1,TRBJ2-7,CASKSGGWSAEQYF,TGCGCCAGCAAAAGTGGGGGCTGGAGCGCCGAGCAGTACTTC
TRBD1,NA,TRBV7-2,TRBJ1-2,CASSLTTGQGSRGYTF,TGTGCCAGCAGCTTAACAACGGGACAGGGGAGTAGGGGCTACACCTTC
TRBD2,NA,TRBV5-1,TRBJ2-6,CASRPGTSGLISSGANVLTF,TGCGCCAGCAGACCAGGGACTAGCGGCCTGATTAGCTCTGGGGCCAACGTCCTGACTTTC
TRBD2,NA,TRBV6-5,TRBJ2-5,CASSLAGGPVKETQYF,TGTGCCAGCAGTTTAGCGGGGGGCCCGGTTAAAGAGACCCAGTACTTC
NA,NA,TRBV4-1,TRBJ1-5,CASSQDPTIGQPQHF,TGCGCCAGCAGCCAAGATCCTACGATCGGTCAGCCCCAGCATTTT
NA,few,TRBV10-3,TRBJ1-2,CAVAGTIFSGYTF,TGTGCCGTGGCCGGGACAATTTTTTCTGGCTACACCTTC
TRBD1,NA,TRBV7-8,TRBJ2-1,CASSEGGQGIYEQFF,TGTGCCAGCAGCGAAGGAGGACAGGGGATTTATGAGCAGTTCTTC
TRBD2,NA,TRBV7-9,TRBJ2-1,CASSPPFRLAGVRNEQFF,TGTGCCAGCAGCCCACCGTTTAGACTAGCGGGAGTTCGTAATGAGCAGTTCTTC
NA,once,TRBV28,TRBJ2-6,CASSSTTLGANVLTF,TGTGCCAGCAGTTCAACAACCCTCGGGGCCAACGTCCTGACTTTC
NA,NA,TRBV5-1,TRBJ2-2,CASSLAGGNAGELFF,TGCGCCAGCAGCTTGGCGGGGGGCAACGCCGGGGAGCTGTTTTTT
TRBD2,NA,TRBV7-9,TRBJ2-5,CASIRTSAQETQYF,TGTGCCAGCATCCGGACTAGCGCTCAAGAGACCCAGTACTTC
TRBD2,NA,TRBV6-5,TRBJ2-7,CASSRLAGPGYEQYF,TGTGCCAGCAGTCGGCTAGCGGGACCTGGCTACGAGCAGTACTTC
NA,few,TRBV4-3,TRBJ1-1,CASSQVLYDEAFF,TGCGCCAGCAGCCAAGTGCTATACGATGAAGCTTTCTTT
NA,NA,TRBV19,TRBJ1-2,CASSSGVVGYTF,TGTGCCAGTAGTTCGGGAGTCGTAGGCTACACCTTC
NA,NA,TRBV4-3,TRBJ2-7,CASSQEGGGGSYEQYF,TGCGCCAGCAGCCAAGAAGGAGGGGGGGGGTCCTACGAGCAGTACTTC
NA,NA,TRBV18,TRBJ2-5,CASSPSQETQYF,TGTGCCAGCTCACCTTCTCAAGAGACCCAGTACTTC
NA,once,TRBV18,TRBJ1-1,CASSVFGVLNTEAFF,TGTGCCAGCTCAGTCTTCGGAGTGTTGAACACTGAAGCTTTCTTT
TRBD1,NA,TRBV5-1,TRBJ2-5,CASSWTGQETQYF,TGCGCCAGCAGCTGGACAGGGCAAGAGACCCAGTACTTC
NA,NA,TRBV7-9,TRBJ2-5,CASSPPFGQPETQYF,TGTGCCAGCAGCCCACCCTTCGGACAGCCGGAGACCCAGTACTTC